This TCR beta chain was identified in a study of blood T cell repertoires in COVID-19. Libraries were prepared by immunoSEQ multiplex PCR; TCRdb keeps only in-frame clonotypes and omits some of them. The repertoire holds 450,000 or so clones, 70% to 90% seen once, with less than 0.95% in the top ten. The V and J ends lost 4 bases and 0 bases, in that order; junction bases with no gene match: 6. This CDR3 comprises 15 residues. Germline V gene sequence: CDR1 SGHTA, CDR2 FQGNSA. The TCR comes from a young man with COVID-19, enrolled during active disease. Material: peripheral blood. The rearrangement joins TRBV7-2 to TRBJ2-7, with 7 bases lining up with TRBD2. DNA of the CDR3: TGTGCCAGCAGCTCCAGCGGGGTTAGCTCCTACGAGCAGTACTTC. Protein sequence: CASSSSGVSSYEQYF.